The T cell receptor beta chain described here comes from a study of T cells in Graves' hyperthyroidism and ophthalmopathy. Graves' hyperthyroidism qualified as stable when ophthalmopathy did not progress within 18 months. Diagnostic decisions used clinical symptoms, serum thyroxine and TRAb, thyroid ultrasound and orbital computed tomography. The TCR beta CDR3 regions underwent amplification using RNA transcripts as the source. First-round RT-PCR with HTBI primers amplified the TCR CDR3 region. One entry per CDR3 protein results from TCRdb running MiXCR on the multiplex PCR reads. This sample has 450,000 to 700,000 distinct CDR3 sequences, with roughly 50% found just once. This clonotype was recorded a few times. CDR1 is DFQATT and CDR2 is SNEGSKA in the germline V gene (reference sequence). The V gene end was trimmed by 2 bases and the J gene end by 1 base; junction bases not matched to a gene: 9. The CDR3 runs to 17 residues.

The sequenced material came from peripheral blood or thyroid tissue (not recorded which). The sequence was obtained from a woman aged 18-29 years with Graves' hyperthyroidism. V usage is TRBV20-1 and J usage is TRBJ2-5; 11 nucleotides line up with TRBD1. CDR3: CSARPGQGARRQETQYF. The CDR3 DNA reads as TGCAGTGCTAGACCAGGACAGGGGGCTAGACGCCAAGAGACCCAGTACTTC.